This is a list of T cell receptor beta chains from one sample in a study of blood T cell repertoires in COVID-19. Produced via immunoSEQ multiplex PCR; TCRdb's table is partial and in-frame only. The repertoire holds some 100,000 clones, less than 85% seen once, with roughly 4.7% in the top ten. The material sequenced was peripheral blood. These receptors came from a human donor in a cohort sampled during active or convalescent COVID-19. Both conserved end residues are part of each CDR3. The D gene is left open where the match is weak. Size is stated for part of the rows, as once, few or many counts, or as a class when the clone is expanded.

d_call	j_call	clone_size	v_call	cdr3_aa	cdr3_nt
TRBD1	TRBJ2-7	.	TRBV5-1	CASSLPGQGSSYEQYF	TGCGCCAGCAGCTTACCGGGACAGGGGAGCTCCTACGAGCAGTACTTC
TRBD1	TRBJ1-6	.	TRBV30	CAFRDRAILNSPLHF	TGTGCCTTCCGGGACAGGGCGATCCTGAATTCACCCCTCCACTTT
.	TRBJ2-7	.	TRBV6-2/TRBV6-3	CASSSSWGSLSYEQYF	TGTGCCAGCAGTTCCAGCTGGGGCAGTCTCTCCTACGAGCAGTACTTC
.	TRBJ1-2	.	TRBV19	CASTSPGELWGYTF	TGTGCCAGTACCTCCCCAGGGGAATTGTGGGGCTACACCTTC
.	TRBJ2-7	few	TRBV27	CASSNRLSYEQYF	TGTGCCAGCAGTAATCGACTGTCCTACGAGCAGTACTTC
TRBD1	TRBJ1-2	.	TRBV6-5	CASSYPGTGGYGYTF	TGTGCCAGCAGTTACCCGGGGACAGGGGGCTATGGCTACACCTTC
.	TRBJ2-1	.	TRBV18	CASSRGEQFF	TGTGCCAGCTCACGAGGAGAGCAGTTCTTC
TRBD1	TRBJ1-5	.	TRBV28	CASSLRDRIAPQHF	TGTGCCAGCAGTTTACGGGACAGGATTGCGCCCCAGCATTTT
TRBD1	TRBJ1-3	.	TRBV30	CARQGSGNTIYF	TGTGCCCGACAGGGCTCTGGAAACACCATATATTTT
.	TRBJ2-5	.	TRBV11-3	CASSSPGETQYF	TGTGCCAGCAGCTCCCCCGGGGAGACCCAGTACTTC
.	TRBJ1-1	.	TRBV6-5	CASSYSRGATEAFF	TGTGCCAGCAGTTACTCTCGAGGAGCCACTGAAGCTTTCTTT
.	TRBJ1-5	.	TRBV6-1	CASSARRIGGYSNQPQHF	TGTGCCAGCAGTGCCCGGAGGATTGGTGGATATAGCAATCAGCCCCAGCATTTT
.	TRBJ2-1	once	TRBV7-9	CASSHARTQYNEQFF	TGTGCCAGCAGCCACGCTAGGACACAATACAATGAGCAGTTCTTC
.	TRBJ1-2	.	TRBV7-2	CASSLTGSMSYTF	TGTGCCAGCAGCTTGACAGGCTCTATGAGCTACACCTTC
TRBD1	TRBJ2-2	once	TRBV5-4	CASGDPGQGAPGELFF	TGTGCCAGCGGGGACCCGGGACAGGGGGCGCCCGGGGAGCTGTTTTTT
.	TRBJ2-1	.	TRBV4-1	CASSQDGAIGEQFF	TGCGCCAGCAGCCAAGATGGGGCTATCGGTGAGCAGTTCTTC
.	TRBJ2-3	once	TRBV6-2/TRBV6-3	CASSSGLLTQYF	TGTGCCAGCAGTTCAGGACTTCTTACGCAGTATTTT
TRBD1	TRBJ1-4	.	TRBV19	CASSRTGGSNEKLFF	TGTGCCAGTAGTAGAACAGGGGGCAGTAATGAAAAACTGTTTTTT
.	TRBJ1-3	.	TRBV29-1	CSVALYNPTGPAAIHTIYF	TGCAGCGTTGCGCTTTATAACCCGACAGGACCTGCTGCTATTCACACCATATATTTT
TRBD1	TRBJ2-7	.	TRBV3-1/TRBV3-2	CASSLQGNSYEQYF	TGTGCCAGCAGCCTACAGGGGAACTCCTACGAGCAGTACTTC
TRBD1	TRBJ1-3	.	TRBV6-5	CASSTDRGIGNTIYF	TGTGCCAGCAGTACAGACAGGGGAATCGGAAACACCATATATTTT
TRBD2	TRBJ2-5	.	TRBV4-1	CASSREPGLAGQETQYF	TGCGCCAGCAGCCGCGAACCAGGGCTAGCGGGGCAAGAGACCCAGTACTTC
TRBD2	TRBJ2-1	.	TRBV7-3	CASSFHAGLATDVYNEQFF	TGTGCCAGCAGCTTCCACGCCGGACTAGCGACAGATGTCTACAATGAGCAGTTCTTC
TRBD1	TRBJ1-2	.	TRBV5-6	CASSPYIRDREQLGYTF	TGTGCCAGCAGCCCTTATATCCGGGACAGGGAACAGCTTGGCTACACCTTC
TRBD2	TRBJ2-4	few	TRBV2	CASSDSAGGSKNIQYF	TGTGCCAGCAGTGACTCAGCGGGGGGATCCAAAAACATTCAGTACTTC
.	TRBJ2-2	.	TRBV2	CASRGSLSVTGELFF	TGTGCCAGCAGAGGTAGCTTATCTGTCACCGGGGAGCTGTTTTTT
.	TRBJ1-4	.	TRBV4-1	CASSLIPGLTNEKLFF	TGCGCCAGCAGCCTGATCCCAGGGCTGACTAATGAAAAACTGTTTTTT
.	TRBJ2-5	.	TRBV7-9	CASSRGGGKEETQYF	TGTGCCAGCAGCAGAGGGGGTGGTAAGGAAGAGACCCAGTACTTC
.	TRBJ2-7	.	TRBV6-5	CASKSRSSGSYEQYF	TGTGCCAGCAAATCCCGGTCTTCTGGTTCCTACGAGCAGTACTTC
TRBD1	TRBJ1-4	.	TRBV5-8	CASSPDRGAYGMDEKLFF	TGTGCCAGCAGCCCTGACAGGGGCGCATACGGTATGGATGAAAAACTGTTTTTT
.	TRBJ2-7	.	TRBV6-5	CASSYGTPYEQYF	TGTGCCAGCAGTTACGGGACTCCCTACGAGCAGTACTTC
.	TRBJ1-4	.	TRBV11-3	CASSPPGGVANEKLFF	TGTGCCAGCAGCCCCCCTGGGGGGGTAGCTAATGAAAAACTGTTTTTT
.	TRBJ1-1	few	TRBV7-9	CASSSYAEAFF	TGTGCCAGCAGCTCCTACGCTGAAGCTTTCTTT
TRBD1	TRBJ1-1	.	TRBV5-1	CASSLDDYGTGTEAFF	TGCGCCAGCAGCTTGGATGACTACGGGACAGGGACTGAAGCTTTCTTT
TRBD2	TRBJ2-1	.	TRBV7-9	CASSPGTSGVSSYNEQFF	TGTGCCAGCAGCCCCGGGACTAGCGGCGTAAGCTCCTACAATGAGCAGTTCTTC
TRBD2	TRBJ2-1	.	TRBV28	CASRRLIAGTTIYNEQFF	TGTGCCAGCAGAAGACTGATAGCGGGAACTACCATTTACAATGAGCAGTTCTTC
.	TRBJ2-7	.	TRBV2	CASSDNYEQYF	TGTGCCAGCAGTGATAACTACGAGCAGTACTTC
TRBD2	TRBJ2-3	.	TRBV24-1	CATSNPVSGGADTQYF	TGTGCCACCAGTAACCCAGTAAGCGGGGGGGCTGATACGCAGTATTTT
TRBD2	TRBJ2-1	.	TRBV15	CATSRDRGLAGFNEQFF	TGTGCCACCAGCAGAGATCGGGGGCTAGCGGGTTTTAATGAGCAGTTCTTC
TRBD2	TRBJ2-1	.	TRBV9	CASSLFSGGANEQFF	TGTGCCAGCAGCTTATTTAGCGGGGGGGCCAATGAGCAGTTCTTC
TRBD1	TRBJ1-1	.	TRBV5-1	CASSLGTGPLVEAFF	TGCGCCAGCAGCTTAGGGACAGGCCCACTGGTGGAAGCTTTCTTT